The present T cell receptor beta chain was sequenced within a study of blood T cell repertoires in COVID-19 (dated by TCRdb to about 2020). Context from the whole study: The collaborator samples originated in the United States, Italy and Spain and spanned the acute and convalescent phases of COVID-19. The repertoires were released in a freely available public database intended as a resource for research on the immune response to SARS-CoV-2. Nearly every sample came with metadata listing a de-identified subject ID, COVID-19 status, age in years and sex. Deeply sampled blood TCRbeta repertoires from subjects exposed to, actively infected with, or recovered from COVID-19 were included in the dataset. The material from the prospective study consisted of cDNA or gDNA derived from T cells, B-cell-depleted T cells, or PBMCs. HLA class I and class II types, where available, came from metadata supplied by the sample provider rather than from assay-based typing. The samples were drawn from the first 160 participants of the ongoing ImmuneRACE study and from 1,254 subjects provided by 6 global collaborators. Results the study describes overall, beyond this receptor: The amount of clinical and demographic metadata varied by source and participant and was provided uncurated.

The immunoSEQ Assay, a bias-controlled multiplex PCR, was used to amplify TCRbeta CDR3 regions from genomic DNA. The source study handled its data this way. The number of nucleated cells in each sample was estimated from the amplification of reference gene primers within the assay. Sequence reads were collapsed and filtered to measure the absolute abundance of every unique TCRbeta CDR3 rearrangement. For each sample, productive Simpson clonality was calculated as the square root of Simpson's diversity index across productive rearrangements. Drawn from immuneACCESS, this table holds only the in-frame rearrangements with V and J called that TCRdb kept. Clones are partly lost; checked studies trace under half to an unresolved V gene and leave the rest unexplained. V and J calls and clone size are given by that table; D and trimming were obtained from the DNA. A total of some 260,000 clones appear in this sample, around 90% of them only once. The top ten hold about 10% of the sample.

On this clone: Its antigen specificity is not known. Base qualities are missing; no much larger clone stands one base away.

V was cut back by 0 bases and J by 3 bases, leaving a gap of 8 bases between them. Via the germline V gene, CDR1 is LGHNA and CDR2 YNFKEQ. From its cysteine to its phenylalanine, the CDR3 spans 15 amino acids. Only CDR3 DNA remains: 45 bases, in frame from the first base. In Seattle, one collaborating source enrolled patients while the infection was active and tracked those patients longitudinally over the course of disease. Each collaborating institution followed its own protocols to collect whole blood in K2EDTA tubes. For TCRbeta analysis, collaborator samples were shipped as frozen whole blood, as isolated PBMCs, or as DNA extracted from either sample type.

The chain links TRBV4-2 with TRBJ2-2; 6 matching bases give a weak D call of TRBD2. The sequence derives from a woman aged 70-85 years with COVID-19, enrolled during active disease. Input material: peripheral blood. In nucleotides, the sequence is TGTGCCAGCAGCCAAGATTGGGGGGACACCGGGGAGCTGTTTTTT. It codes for CASSQDWGDTGELFF.